This is a list of T cell receptor beta chains from one sample in a study of regulatory T cells in long-lasting Graves disease. TCRdb reprocessed the multiplex PCR reads with MiXCR, giving one entry per CDR3 protein. Here the sample spans 540,000 or so distinct CDR3 sequences, about 13% being singletons. The data also belong to a second study, concerning T cells in Graves' hyperthyroidism and ophthalmopathy.

Here the sequenced sample was peripheral blood mononuclear cells (PBMCs), taken at new diagnosis, from a patient treated with antithyroid drugs. The receptors here all came from a man younger than 45 with Graves disease. Each CDR3 is given with its conserved first and last residue. The order of the fields is V gene, J gene, D gene, clone size, CDR3 DNA, CDR3 protein. D genes are given only for firm matches. Where a row states a size, it is once, few, many or the class of an expanded clone; other rows omit it.

TRBV18	TRBJ2-5	NA	many	TGTGCCAGCTCACCACCCATAAAACAGGGCCAAGAGACCCAGTACTTC	CASSPPIKQGQETQYF
TRBV7-9	TRBJ2-7	NA	many	TGTGCCAGCAGCTTTGGGACACCCAGCAGCGAGCAGTACTTC	CASSFGTPSSEQYF
TRBV12-3/TRBV12-4	TRBJ1-5	TRBD1	many	TGTGCCAGCACCAAGGGGGCCAGCAATCAGCCCCAGCATTTT	CASTKGASNQPQHF
TRBV27	TRBJ1-2	TRBD1	many	TGTGCCAGCAGTTTTAAGGGGGCTGGGGACGGCTACACCTTC	CASSFKGAGDGYTF
TRBV24-1	TRBJ2-7	TRBD1	many	TGTGCCACCAGTGCTAGGGACAGGGCCTACGAGCAGTACTTC	CATSARDRAYEQYF
TRBV5-1	TRBJ2-3	TRBD1	many	TGCGCCAGCCAGGGGGAGAGGACAGATACGCAGTATTTT	CASQGERTDTQYF
TRBV5-6	TRBJ2-7	NA	few	TGTGCCAGCAGCTCCCTTTTAGACACTATCTACGAGCAGTACTTC	CASSSLLDTIYEQYF
TRBV2	TRBJ1-5	TRBD1	many	TGTGCCAGCAGTACCGGGACAGGGACCGTTCAGCCCCAGCATTTT	CASSTGTGTVQPQHF
TRBV7-8	TRBJ1-2	NA	many	TGTGCCAGCAGCCCGGACGGGACTAACTATGGCTACACCTTC	CASSPDGTNYGYTF
TRBV7-2	TRBJ1-2	NA	once	TGTGCCAGCAGCTTAAGGCGACGGAGCTCTAACTATGGCTACACCTTC	CASSLRRRSSNYGYTF
TRBV20-1	TRBJ1-2	NA	NA	TGCAGTGCCAAAGGGTTGCCCTATGGCTACACCTTC	CSAKGLPYGYTF
TRBV5-1	TRBJ2-1	NA	many	TGCGCCAGCAGCTTGGAGAGCGGGACACGTAATGAGCAGTTCTTC	CASSLESGTRNEQFF
TRBV19	TRBJ1-5	NA	few	TGTGCCAGTAGTATATGGTTCAATCAGCCCCAGCATTTT	CASSIWFNQPQHF
TRBV5-6	TRBJ2-1	TRBD2	few	TGTGCCAGCAGCTTGGAGGGAGGGGAGCAGTTCTTC	CASSLEGGEQFF
TRBV20-1	TRBJ1-3	TRBD1	few	TGCAGTGCTGCACAAACAGGGGACTCTGGAAACACCATATATTTT	CSAAQTGDSGNTIYF
TRBV24-1	TRBJ1-2	TRBD1	many	TGTGCCACCAGTAATTGGGACAGAGATGGCTACACCTTC	CATSNWDRDGYTF
TRBV5-1	TRBJ2-1	TRBD2	NA	TGCGCCAGCAGCTTGGTCTCACGGACTAGCGGGAACCCGGGTTACAATGAGCAGTTCTTC	CASSLVSRTSGNPGYNEQFF
TRBV6-4	TRBJ2-3	TRBD2	NA	TGTGCCAGCAGTGAACTGGGGCTAGCGGACGGTACAGATACGCAGTATTTT	CASSELGLADGTDTQYF
TRBV6-2/TRBV6-3	TRBJ2-1	NA	NA	TGTGCCAGCAGTGGCACGGATGAGCAGTTCTTC	CASSGTDEQFF
TRBV6-2/TRBV6-3	TRBJ1-2	NA	NA	TGTGCCAGCAGCCAGGACGAGGGATATGGCTACACCTTC	CASSQDEGYGYTF
TRBV12-3/TRBV12-4	TRBJ1-4	NA	many	TGTGCCAGCAGTTTAGCGCAAGGTGAAAAACTGTTTTTT	CASSLAQGEKLFF
TRBV30	TRBJ1-3	NA	few	TGTGCCTGGAGTCGGAGGACGGCTGGAAACACCATATATTTT	CAWSRRTAGNTIYF
TRBV29-1	TRBJ2-5	NA	many	TGCAGCGTTGTCCTCCCCCCACTAGTTTCGTGGGAGACCCAGTACTTC	CSVVLPPLVSWETQYF
TRBV7-9	TRBJ2-1	NA	many	TGTGCCAGCAGCTTCTCCCGCATCGAGCAGTTCTTC	CASSFSRIEQFF
TRBV5-1	TRBJ2-2	TRBD2	NA	TGCGCCAGCAGCTGGACTAGTTCGGACACCGGGGAGCTGTTTTTT	CASSWTSSDTGELFF
TRBV7-2	TRBJ2-1	TRBD2	many	TGTGCCAGCAGCTTAGCATCGGGACTAGCGGGAGAAGAGCAGTTCTTC	CASSLASGLAGEEQFF
TRBV5-6	TRBJ2-7	NA	NA	TGTGCCAGCAGCACTGAGGGACATTCCTACGAGCAGTACTTC	CASSTEGHSYEQYF
TRBV30	TRBJ2-7	NA	many	TGTGCCTGGGCCCTTGAGGGGAGAGAGCAGTACTTC	CAWALEGREQYF
TRBV7-2	TRBJ2-1	NA	many	TGTGCCAGCAGCTTACTCGGGAGAGACAATGAGCAGTTCTTC	CASSLLGRDNEQFF
TRBV4-1	TRBJ1-5	TRBD1	NA	TGCGCCAGCAGCCCATTCCTAGGGGGGGGACAGGGTAAGCAGCCCCAGCATTTT	CASSPFLGGGQGKQPQHF
TRBV2	TRBJ1-2	NA	many	TGTGCCAGCAGTGAAGAAAACGGAGCCATCTATGGCTACACCTTC	CASSEENGAIYGYTF
TRBV19	TRBJ2-5	NA	NA	TGTGCCAGTAGTCCCCCCCGAGGGAGGTATCAAGAGACCCAGTACTTC	CASSPPRGRYQETQYF
TRBV20-1	TRBJ1-1	TRBD1	many	TGCAGCGCCGCGGGACAGGGCGGGGACACTGAAGCTTTCTTT	CSAAGQGGDTEAFF